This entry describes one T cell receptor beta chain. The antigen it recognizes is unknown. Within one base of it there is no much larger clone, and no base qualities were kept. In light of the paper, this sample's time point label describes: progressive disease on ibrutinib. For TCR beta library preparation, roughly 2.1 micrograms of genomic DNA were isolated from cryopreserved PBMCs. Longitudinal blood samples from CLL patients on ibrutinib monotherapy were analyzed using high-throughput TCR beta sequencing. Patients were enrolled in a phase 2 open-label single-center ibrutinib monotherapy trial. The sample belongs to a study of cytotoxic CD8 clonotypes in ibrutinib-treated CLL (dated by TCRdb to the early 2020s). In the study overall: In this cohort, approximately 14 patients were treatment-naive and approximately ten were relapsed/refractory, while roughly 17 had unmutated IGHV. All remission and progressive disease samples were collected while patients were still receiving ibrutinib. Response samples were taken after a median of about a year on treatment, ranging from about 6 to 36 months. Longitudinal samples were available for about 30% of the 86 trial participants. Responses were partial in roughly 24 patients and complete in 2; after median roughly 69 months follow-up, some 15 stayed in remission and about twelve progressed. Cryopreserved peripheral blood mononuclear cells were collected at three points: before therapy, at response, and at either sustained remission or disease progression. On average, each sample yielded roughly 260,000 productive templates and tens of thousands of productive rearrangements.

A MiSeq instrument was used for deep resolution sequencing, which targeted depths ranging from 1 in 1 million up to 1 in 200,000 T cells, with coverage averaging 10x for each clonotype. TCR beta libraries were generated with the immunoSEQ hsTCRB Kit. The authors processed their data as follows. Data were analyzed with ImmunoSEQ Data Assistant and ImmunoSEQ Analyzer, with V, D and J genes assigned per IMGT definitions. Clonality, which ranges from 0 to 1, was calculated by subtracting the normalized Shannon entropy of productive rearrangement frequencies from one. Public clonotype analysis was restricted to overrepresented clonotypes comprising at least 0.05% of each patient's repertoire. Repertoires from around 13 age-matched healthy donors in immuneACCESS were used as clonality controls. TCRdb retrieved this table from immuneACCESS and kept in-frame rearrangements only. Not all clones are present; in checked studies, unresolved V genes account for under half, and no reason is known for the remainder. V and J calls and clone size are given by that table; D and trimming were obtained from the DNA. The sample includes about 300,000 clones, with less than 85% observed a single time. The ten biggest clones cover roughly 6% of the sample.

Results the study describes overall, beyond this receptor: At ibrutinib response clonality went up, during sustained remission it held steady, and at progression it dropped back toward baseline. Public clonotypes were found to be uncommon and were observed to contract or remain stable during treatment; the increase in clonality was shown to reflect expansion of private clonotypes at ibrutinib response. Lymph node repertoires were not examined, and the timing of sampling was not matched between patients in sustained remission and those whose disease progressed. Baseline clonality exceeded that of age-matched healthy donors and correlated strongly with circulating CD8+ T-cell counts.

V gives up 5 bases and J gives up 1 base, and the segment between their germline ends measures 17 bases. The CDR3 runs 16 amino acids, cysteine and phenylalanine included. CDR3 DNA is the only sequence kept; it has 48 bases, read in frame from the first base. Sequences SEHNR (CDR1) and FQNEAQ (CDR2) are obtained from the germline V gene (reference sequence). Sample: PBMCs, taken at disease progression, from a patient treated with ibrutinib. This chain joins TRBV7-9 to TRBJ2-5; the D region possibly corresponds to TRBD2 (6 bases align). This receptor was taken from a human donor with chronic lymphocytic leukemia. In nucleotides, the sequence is TGTGCCAGCAGCCTCATTGGAGGGGCGTTCCAAGAGACCCAGTACTTC. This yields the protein CASSLIGGAFQETQYF.